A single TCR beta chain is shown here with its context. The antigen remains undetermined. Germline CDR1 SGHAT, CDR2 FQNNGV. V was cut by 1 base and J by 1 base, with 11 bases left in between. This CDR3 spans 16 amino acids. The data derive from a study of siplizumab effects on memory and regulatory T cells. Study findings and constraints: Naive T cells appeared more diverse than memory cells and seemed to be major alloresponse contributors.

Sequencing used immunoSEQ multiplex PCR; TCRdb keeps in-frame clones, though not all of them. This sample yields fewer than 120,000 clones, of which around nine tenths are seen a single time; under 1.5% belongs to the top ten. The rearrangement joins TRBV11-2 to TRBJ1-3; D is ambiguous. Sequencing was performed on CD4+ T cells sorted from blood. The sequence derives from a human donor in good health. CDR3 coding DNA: TGTGCCAGCAGCTTAGCTACCCCGGGGTCTGGAAACACCATATATTTT. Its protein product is CASSLATPGSGNTIYF.